The rows below give T cell receptor beta chains drawn from one sample of a study of CD8+CD57+ T cells in acquired aplastic anemia. Using its own MiXCR run on the reads, TCRdb lists one record per CDR3 protein. The sample contains 120,000 or so distinct CDR3 sequences, about 40% of which appear only once. The specimen sequenced was sorted CD4+, CD8+, or CD8+CD57+ T cells (not recorded which) from PBMCs. These receptors all stem from a human donor with aplastic anemia. Each CDR3 is given with its conserved first and last residue. D genes are given only for firm matches.

>TRBD2|TRBJ2-1|TRBV9
CASSVDLVAGVKNEQFF
>TRBD1|TRBJ2-3|TRBV29-1
CSVHTGVVTDTQYF
>.|TRBJ2-3|TRBV7-6
CASSVDSFTQYF
>TRBD1|TRBJ1-2|TRBV6-1
CASSPRQGGERDYGYTF
>TRBD2|TRBJ2-1|TRBV20-1
CSAIWTPGGYNEQFF
>.|TRBJ1-1|TRBV28
CASSPRGTVNTEAFF
>TRBD1|TRBJ1-4|TRBV19
CASRDRGEKLFF
>.|TRBJ1-2|TRBV10-3
CARRGEELIYGYTF
>.|TRBJ1-6|TRBV6-1
CASSEAVQGSYNSPLHF
>TRBD2|TRBJ2-3|TRBV6-1
CASSESPSGGEDTQYF
>.|TRBJ1-5|TRBV15
CAASRAPDRFSNQPQHF
>.|TRBJ2-1|TRBV2
CASSEGSTLSSYNEQFF
>TRBD1|TRBJ1-2|TRBV4-1
CASSQWTGAYTF
>.|TRBJ1-5|TRBV20-1
CSGLSGDQPQHF
>TRBD1|TRBJ1-1|TRBV10-2
CASSEPTGGTEAFF
>TRBD1|TRBJ1-6|TRBV6-5
CASSYTRQGIINSPLHF